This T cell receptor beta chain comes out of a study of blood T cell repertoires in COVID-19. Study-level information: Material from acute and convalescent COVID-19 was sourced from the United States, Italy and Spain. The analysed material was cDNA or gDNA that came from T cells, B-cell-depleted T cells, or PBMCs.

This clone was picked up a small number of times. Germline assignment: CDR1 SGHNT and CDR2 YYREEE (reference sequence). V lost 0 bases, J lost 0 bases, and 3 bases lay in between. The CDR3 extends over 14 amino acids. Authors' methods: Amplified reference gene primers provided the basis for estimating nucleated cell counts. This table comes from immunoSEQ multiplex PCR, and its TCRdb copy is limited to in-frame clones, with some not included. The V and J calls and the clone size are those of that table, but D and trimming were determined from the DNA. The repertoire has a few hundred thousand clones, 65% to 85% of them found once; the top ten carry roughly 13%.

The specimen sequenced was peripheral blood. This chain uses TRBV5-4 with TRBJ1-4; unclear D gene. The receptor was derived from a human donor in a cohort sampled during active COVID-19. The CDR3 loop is CASSLAATNEKLFF. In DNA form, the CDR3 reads TGTGCCAGCAGCTTGGCAGCAACTAATGAAAAACTGTTTTTT. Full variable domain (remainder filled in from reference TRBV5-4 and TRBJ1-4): ETGVTQSPTHLIKTRGQQVTLRCSSQSGHNTVSWYQQALGQGPQFIFQYYREEENGRGNFPPRFSGLQFPNYSSELNVNALELDDSALYLCASSLAATNEKLFFGSGTQLSVL.